The 2 T cell receptor beta chains below all came from one sample that was sequenced in a study of blood T cell repertoires in COVID-19. Libraries were prepared by immunoSEQ multiplex PCR; TCRdb keeps only in-frame clonotypes and omits some of them. The sample holds about 110,000 clones, 88% seen once. Sequencing was performed on peripheral blood. The receptors come from a woman in her forties or fifties with acute or convalescent COVID-19.

This sequence joins TRBV18 and TRBJ2-5; possibly TRBD1 for D (5 bases). This CDR3 spans 13 amino acids. The germline gives CDR1 KGHSH, CDR2 LQKENI. V lost 8 bases and J lost 2, with 12 bases in between. The CDR3 protein is CASQGKMQETQYF. As DNA, the CDR3 is TGTGCCAGCCAGGGTAAAATGCAAGAGACCCAGTACTTC.

J is TRBJ1-5 and V is TRBV6-5; 7 bases fit TRBD1. The CDR3 consists of 15 residues. The V segment lost 7 bases and the J segment 3 bases; nucleotides outside the gene matches: 9. From germline, CDR1 is MNHEY and CDR2 SVGAGI. The CDR3 protein is CASTPQGEYNQPQHF. The CDR3 DNA follows: TGTGCCAGCACCCCGCAGGGGGAATACAATCAGCCCCAGCATTTT.